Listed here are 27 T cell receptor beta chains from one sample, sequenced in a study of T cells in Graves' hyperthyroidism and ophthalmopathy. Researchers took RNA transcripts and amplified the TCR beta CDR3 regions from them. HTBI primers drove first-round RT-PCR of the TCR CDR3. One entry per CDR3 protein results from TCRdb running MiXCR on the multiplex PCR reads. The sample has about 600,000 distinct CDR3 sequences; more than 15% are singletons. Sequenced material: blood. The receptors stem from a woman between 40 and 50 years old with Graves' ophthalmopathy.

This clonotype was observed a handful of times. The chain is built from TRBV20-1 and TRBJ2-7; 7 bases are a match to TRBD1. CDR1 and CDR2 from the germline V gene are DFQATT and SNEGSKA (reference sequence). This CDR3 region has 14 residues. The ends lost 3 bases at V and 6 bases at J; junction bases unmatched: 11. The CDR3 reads CSASVGGGYSEQYF. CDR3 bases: TGCAGTGCTAGCGTAGGGGGCGGATATAGCGAGCAGTACTTC.

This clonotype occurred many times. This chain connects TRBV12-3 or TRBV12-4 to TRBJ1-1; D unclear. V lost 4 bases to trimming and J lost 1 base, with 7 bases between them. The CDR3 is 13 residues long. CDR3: CASSYASNTEAFF. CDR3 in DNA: TGTGCCAGCAGTTATGCCTCGAACACTGAAGCTTTCTTT.

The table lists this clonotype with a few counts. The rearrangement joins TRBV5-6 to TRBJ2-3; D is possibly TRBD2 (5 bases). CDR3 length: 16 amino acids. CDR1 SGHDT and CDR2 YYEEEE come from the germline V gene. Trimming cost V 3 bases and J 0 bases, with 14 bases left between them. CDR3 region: CASSYVGVLSTDTQYF. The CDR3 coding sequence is TGTGCCAGCAGCTACGTGGGAGTGCTTAGCACAGATACGCAGTATTTT.

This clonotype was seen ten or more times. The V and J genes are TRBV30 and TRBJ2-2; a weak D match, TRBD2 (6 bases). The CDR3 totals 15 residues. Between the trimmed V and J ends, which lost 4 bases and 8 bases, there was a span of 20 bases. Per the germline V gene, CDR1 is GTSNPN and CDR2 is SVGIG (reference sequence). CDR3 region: CAWTRERLVTGELFF. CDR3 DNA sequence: TGTGCCTGGACGCGCGAAAGACTAGTAACTGGGGAGCTGTTTTTT.

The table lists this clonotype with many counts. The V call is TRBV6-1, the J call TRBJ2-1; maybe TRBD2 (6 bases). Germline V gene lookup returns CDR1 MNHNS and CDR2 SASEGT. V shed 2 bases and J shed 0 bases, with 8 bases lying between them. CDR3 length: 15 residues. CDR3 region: CASSERESSYNEQFF. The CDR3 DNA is TGTGCCAGCAGTGAACGGGAGAGCTCCTACAATGAGCAGTTCTTC.

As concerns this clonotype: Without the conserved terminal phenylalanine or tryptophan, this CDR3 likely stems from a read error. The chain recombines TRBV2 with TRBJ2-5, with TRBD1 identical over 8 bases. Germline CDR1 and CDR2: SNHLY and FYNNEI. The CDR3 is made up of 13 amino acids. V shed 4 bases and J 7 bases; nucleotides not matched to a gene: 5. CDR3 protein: CASSGTGPGTQYL. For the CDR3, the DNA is TGTGCCAGCAGTGGGACAGGGCCGGGGACCCAGTACCTC.

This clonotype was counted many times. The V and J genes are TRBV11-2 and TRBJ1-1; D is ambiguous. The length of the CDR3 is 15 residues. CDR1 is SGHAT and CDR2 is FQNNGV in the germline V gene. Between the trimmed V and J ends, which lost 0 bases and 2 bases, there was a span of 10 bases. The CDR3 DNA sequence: TGTGCCAGCAGCTTAGATACAAGCACCAACACTGAAGCTTTCTTT. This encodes CASSLDTSTNTEAFF.

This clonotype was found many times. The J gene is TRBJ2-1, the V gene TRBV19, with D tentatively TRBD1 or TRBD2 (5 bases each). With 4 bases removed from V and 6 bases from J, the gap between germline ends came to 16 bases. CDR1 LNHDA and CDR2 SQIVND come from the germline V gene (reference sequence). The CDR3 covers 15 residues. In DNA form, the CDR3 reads TGTGCCAGTAGTAAGGGTAGGGACGGGTCCAATGAGCAGTTCTTC. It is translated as CASSKGRDGSNEQFF.

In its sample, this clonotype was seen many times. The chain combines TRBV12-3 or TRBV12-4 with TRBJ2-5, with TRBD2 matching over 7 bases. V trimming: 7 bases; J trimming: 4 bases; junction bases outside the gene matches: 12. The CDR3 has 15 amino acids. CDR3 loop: CASNLNGASGETQYF. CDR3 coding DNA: TGTGCCAGCAACCTAAATGGGGCTAGCGGAGAGACCCAGTACTTC.

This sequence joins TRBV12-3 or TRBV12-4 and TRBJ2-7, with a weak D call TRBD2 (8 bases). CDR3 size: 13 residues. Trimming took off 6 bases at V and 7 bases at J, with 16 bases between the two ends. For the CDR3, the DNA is TGTGCCAGCAGCCGACAGGGACTAGGGGAGCAGTACTTC. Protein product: CASSRQGLGEQYF.

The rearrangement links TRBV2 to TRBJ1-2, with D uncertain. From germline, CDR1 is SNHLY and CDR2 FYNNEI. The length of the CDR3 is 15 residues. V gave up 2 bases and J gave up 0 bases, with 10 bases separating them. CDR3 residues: CASSELPATNYGYTF. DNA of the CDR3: TGTGCCAGCAGTGAACTACCGGCTACTAACTATGGCTACACCTTC.

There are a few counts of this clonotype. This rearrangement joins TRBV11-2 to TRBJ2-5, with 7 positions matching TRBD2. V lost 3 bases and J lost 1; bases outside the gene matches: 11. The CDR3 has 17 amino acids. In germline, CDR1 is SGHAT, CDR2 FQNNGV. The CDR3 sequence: CASSLGGSYFRQETQYF. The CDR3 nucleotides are TGTGCCAGCAGCTTGGGGGGGTCGTACTTCCGCCAAGAGACCCAGTACTTC.

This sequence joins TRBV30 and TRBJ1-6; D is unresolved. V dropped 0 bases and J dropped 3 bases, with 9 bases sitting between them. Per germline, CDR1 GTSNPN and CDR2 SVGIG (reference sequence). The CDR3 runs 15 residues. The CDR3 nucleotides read TGTGCCTGGAGTGTAGGCAGCCGCTATAATTCACCCCTCCACTTT. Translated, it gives CAWSVGSRYNSPLHF.

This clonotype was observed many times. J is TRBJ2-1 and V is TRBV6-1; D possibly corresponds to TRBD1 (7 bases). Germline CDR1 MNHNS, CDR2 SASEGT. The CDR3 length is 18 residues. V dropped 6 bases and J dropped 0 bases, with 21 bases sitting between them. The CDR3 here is CASRHTSAGQSSYNEQFF. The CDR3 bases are TGTGCCAGCAGGCACACCTCTGCGGGACAGAGCTCCTACAATGAGCAGTTCTTC.

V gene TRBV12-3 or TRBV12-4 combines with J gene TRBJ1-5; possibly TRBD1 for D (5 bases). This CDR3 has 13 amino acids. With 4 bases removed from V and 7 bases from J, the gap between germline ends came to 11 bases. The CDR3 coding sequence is TGTGCCAGCAGTTCATTCGGGGCCCAGCCCCAGCATTTT. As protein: CASSSFGAQPQHF.

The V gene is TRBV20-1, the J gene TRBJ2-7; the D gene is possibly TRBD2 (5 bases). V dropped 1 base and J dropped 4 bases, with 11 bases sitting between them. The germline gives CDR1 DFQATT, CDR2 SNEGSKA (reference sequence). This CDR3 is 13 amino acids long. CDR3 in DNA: TGCAGTGCTAGAGGGCGGGCGGAGTACGAGCAGTACTTC. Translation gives CSARGRAEYEQYF.

CDR3 loop: CASSHGDYPTGELFF. The DNA of the CDR3 is TGTGCCAGCAGCCACGGGGACTACCCCACCGGGGAGCTGTTTTTT. The chain is built from TRBV4-2 and TRBJ2-2; TRBD2 agrees at 7 bases. CDR1 is LGHNA and CDR2 is YNFKEQ in the germline V gene. Trimming at V came to 3 bases and at J to 4 bases, leaving 5 bases not matched to a gene. This CDR3 has 15 amino acids.

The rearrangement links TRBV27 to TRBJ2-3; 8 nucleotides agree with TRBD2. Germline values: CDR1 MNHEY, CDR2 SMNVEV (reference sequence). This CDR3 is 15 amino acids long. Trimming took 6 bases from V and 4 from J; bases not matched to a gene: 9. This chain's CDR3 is CASSPSGPSADTQYF. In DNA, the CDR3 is TGTGCCAGCAGCCCTAGCGGGCCATCGGCAGATACGCAGTATTTT.

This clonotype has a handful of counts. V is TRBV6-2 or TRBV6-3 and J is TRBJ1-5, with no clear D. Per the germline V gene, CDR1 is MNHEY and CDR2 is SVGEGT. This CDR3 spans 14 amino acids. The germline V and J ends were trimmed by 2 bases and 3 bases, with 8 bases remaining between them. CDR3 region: CASSYGRYNQPQHF. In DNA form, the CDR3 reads TGTGCCAGCAGTTACGGACGGTACAATCAGCCCCAGCATTTT.

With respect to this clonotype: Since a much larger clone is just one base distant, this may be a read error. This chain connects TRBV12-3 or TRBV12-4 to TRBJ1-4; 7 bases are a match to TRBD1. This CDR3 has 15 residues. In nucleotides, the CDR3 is TGTGGCAGCAGTATCGCCGGGACAGTTAATGAAAAACTGTTTTTT. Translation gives CGSSIAGTVNEKLFF.

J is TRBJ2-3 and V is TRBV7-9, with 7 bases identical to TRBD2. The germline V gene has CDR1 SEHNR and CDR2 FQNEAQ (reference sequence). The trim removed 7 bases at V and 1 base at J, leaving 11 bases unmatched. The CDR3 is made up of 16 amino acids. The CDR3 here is CASTPRDLAGTDTQYF. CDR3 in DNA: TGTGCCAGCACCCCCCGTGACCTAGCGGGCACAGATACGCAGTATTTT.

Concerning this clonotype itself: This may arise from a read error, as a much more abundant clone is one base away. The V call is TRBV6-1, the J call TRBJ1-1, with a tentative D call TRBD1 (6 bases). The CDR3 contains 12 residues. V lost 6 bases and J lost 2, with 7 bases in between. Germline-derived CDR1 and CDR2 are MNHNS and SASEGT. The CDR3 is CASRGTNTEAFF. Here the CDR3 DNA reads TGTGCCAGCAGGGGGACAAACACTGAAGCTTTCTTT.

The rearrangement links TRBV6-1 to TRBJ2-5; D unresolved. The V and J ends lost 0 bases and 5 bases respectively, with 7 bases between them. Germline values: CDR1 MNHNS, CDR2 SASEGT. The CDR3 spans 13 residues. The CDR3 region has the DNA TGTGCCAGCAGTGAAGCAGCGCGGGAGACCCAGTACTTC. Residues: CASSEAARETQYF.

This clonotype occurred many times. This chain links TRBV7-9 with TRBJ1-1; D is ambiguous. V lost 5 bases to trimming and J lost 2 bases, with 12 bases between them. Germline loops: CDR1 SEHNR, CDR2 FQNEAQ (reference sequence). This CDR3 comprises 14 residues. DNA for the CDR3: TGTGCCAGCAGCATAGGAGGCGTTAACACTGAAGCTTTCTTT. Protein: CASSIGGVNTEAFF.

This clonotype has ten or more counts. The CDR3 protein is CASRTGGFNSPLHF. The CDR3 coding sequence is TGTGCCAGCAGAACAGGGGGCTTCAATTCACCCCTCCACTTT. The chain couples TRBV12-3 or TRBV12-4 to TRBJ1-6, with 9 bases matching TRBD1. J lost 7 bases, V lost 6 bases, and 4 bases had no gene match. This CDR3 spans 14 amino acids.

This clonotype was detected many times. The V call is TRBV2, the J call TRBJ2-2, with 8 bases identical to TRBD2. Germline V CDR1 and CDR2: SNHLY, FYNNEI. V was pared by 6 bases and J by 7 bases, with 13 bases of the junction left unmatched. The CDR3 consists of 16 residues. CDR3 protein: CASSARRGGSVGELFF. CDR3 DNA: TGTGCCAGCAGCGCCCGCCGCGGGGGGAGTGTCGGGGAGCTGTTTTTT. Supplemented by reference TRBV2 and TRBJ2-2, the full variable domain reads EPEVTQTPSHQVTQMGQEVILRCVPISNHLYFYWYRQILGQKVEFLVSFYNNEISEKSEIFDDQFSVERPDGSNFTLKIRSTKLEDSAMYFCASSARRGGSVGELFFGEGSRLTVL.

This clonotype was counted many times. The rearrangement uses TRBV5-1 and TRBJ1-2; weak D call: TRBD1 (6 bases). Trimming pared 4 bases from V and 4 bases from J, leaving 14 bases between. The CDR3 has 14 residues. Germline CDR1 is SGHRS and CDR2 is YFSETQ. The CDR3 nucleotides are TGCGCCAGCAGCCCGGGGACAACCTTCTATGGCTACACCTTC. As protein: CASSPGTTFYGYTF.